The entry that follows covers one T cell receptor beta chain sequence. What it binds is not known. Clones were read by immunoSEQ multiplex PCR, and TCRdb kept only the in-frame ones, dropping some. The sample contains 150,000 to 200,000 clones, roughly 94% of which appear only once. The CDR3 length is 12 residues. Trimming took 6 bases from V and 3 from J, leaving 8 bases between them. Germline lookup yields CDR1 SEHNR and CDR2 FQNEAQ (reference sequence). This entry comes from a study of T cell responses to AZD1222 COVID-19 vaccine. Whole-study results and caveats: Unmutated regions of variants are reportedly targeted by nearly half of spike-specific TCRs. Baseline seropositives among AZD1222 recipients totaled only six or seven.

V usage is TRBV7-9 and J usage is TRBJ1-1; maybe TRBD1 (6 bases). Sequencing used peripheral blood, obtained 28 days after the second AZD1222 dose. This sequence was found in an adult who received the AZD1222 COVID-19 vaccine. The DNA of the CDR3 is TGTGCCAGCAGGAGACAGGACACTGAAGCTTTCTTT. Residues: CASRRQDTEAFF.